The present T cell receptor beta chain was sequenced within a study of blood T cell repertoires in COVID-19. For the study at large: From T cells, B-cell-depleted T cells, or PBMCs came the material, which was cDNA or gDNA.

Per the original data handling: For nucleated cells, counts were estimated from reference gene primer amplification. Assay used: immunoSEQ multiplex PCR; TCRdb lists only in-frame clones, some missing. D and trimming come from the DNA, and the V and J calls and clone size come from that table. This repertoire shows around 110,000 clones, 80% to 85% found once; its top ten account for roughly 7.7%. Unmatched junction bases numbered 5, after V lost 5 bases and J lost 1 base. CDR3 length: 15 residues. Germline V gives CDR1 SEHNR, CDR2 FQNEAQ (reference sequence). The origin of this receptor is a man aged 70-80 years with acute or convalescent COVID-19. Specimen: peripheral blood. V usage is TRBV7-9 and J usage is TRBJ1-1; TRBD1 matches 9 bases. DNA of the CDR3: TGTGCCAGCAGCGAACAGGGGGCGAAGAACACTGAAGCTTTCTTT. Residues: CASSEQGAKNTEAFF.